This T cell receptor beta chain derives from a study of cytomegalovirus exposure and HLA in healthy donors. Study observations and caveats: Some V segments could not be told apart, so they were left out, TRBV6-2 and TRBV6-3 among them. The listing of approximately 160 TCR beta chains classed them as cytomegalovirus-associated.

Germline assignment: CDR1 MNHNY and CDR2 SVGAGI (reference sequence). V lost 6 bases and J 7 bases, leaving 16 bases between the germline ends. The CDR3 totals 15 residues. Use of 60 Vbeta and 13 Jbeta primers characterized the PCR. Clones were sequenced by immunoSEQ multiplex PCR, and TCRdb holds only the in-frame ones, with some missing. The sample consists of some 170,000 clones, roughly 80% of them appearing once. Points on this clone: Its specificity is unknown.

Sequencing was performed on PBMCs. This clonotype was sampled from a female donor in good health and CMV-seronegative. The rearrangement uses TRBV6-6 and TRBJ1-6, with D possibly matching TRBD1 (5 bases). The chain's CDR3 is CASRYGGEGNSPLHF. The CDR3 DNA reads TGTGCCAGCAGGTACGGAGGGGAGGGGAATTCACCCCTCCACTTT.